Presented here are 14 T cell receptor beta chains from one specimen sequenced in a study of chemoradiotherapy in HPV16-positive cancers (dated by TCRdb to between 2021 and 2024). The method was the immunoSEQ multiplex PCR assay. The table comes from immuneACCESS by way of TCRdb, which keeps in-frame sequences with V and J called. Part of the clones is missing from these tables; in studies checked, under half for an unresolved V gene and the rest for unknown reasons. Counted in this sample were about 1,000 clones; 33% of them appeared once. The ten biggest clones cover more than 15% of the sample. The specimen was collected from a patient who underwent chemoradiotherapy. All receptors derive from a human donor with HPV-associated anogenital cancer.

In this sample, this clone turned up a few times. The CDR3 here is CASATGTSWPQHF. The CDR3 bases are TGTGCCAGCGCGACTGGGACCTCATGGCCCCAGCATTTT. This rearrangement joins TRBV2 to TRBJ1-5; D might be TRBD1 (5 bases). V was cut by 8 bases and J by 9 bases, with 17 bases left in between. The CDR3 loop spans 13 amino acids. The V gene's germline CDR1 is SNHLY and CDR2 FYNNEI.

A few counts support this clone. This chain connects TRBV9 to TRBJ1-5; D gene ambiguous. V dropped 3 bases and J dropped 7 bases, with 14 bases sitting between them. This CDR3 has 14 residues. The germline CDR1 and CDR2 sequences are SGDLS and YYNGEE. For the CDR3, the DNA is TGTGCCAGCAGCGCCGGTGGCGAGAGCCAGCCCCAGCATTTT. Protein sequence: CASSAGGESQPQHF.

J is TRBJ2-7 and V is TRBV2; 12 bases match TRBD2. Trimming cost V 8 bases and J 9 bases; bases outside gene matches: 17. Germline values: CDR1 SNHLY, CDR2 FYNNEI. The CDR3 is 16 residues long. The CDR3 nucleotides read TGTGCCAGCGCCGACAGTCCTAGCGGGGGGGCCGTAGGGCAGTACTTC. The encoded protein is CASADSPSGGAVGQYF.

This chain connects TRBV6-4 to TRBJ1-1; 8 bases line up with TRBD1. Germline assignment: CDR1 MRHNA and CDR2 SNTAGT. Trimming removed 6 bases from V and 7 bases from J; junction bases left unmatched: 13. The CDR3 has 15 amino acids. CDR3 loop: CASRVTGDPSDEAFF. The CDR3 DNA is TGTGCCAGCAGGGTGACAGGGGATCCTTCGGATGAAGCTTTCTTT.

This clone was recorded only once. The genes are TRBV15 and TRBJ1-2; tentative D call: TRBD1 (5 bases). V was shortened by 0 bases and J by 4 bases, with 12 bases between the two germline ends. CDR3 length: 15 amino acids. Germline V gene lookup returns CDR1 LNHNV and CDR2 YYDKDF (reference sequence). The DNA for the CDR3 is TGTGCCACCAGCAGAGATGATATCGGGGGCTATGGCTACACCTTC. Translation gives CATSRDDIGGYGYTF.

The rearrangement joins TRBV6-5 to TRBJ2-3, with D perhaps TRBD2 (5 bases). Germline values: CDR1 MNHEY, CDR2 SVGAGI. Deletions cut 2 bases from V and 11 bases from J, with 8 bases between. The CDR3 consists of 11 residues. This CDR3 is CASSYDREQYF. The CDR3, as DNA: TGTGCCAGCAGTTACGATCGGGAGCAGTATTTT.

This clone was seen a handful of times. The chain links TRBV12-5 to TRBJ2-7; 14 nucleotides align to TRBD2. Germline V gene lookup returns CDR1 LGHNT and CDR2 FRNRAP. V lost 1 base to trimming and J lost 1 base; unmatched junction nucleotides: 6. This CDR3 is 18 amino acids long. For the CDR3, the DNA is TGTGCTAGTGGTTTGGCCCGGACTAGCGGGGGGACGTCCTACGAGCAGTACTTC. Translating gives CASGLARTSGGTSYEQYF.

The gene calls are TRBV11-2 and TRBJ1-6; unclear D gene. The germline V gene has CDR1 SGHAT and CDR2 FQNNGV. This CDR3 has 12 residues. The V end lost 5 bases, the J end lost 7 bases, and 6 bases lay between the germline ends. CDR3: CASSAGNSPLHF. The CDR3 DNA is TGTGCCAGCAGCGCCGGCAATTCACCCCTCCACTTT.

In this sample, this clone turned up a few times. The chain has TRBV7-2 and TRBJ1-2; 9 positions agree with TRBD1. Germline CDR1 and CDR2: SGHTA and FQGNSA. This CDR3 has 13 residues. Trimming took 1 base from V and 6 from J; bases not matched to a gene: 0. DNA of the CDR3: TGTGCCAGCAGCTTAGGGACAGGGGATGGCTACACCTTC. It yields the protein CASSLGTGDGYTF.

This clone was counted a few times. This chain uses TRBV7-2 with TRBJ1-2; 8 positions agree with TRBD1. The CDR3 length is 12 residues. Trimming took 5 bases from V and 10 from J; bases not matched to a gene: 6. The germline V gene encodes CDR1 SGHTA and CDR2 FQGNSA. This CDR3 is CASSRRTGFYTF. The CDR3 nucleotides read TGTGCCAGCAGCCGGCGGACAGGGTTCTACACCTTC.

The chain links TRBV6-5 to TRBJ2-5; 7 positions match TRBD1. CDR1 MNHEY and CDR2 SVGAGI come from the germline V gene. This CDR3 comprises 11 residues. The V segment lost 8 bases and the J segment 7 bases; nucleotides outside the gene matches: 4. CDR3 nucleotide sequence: TGTGCCAGCCACAGGGGTGGGACCCAGTACTTC. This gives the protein CASHRGGTQYF.

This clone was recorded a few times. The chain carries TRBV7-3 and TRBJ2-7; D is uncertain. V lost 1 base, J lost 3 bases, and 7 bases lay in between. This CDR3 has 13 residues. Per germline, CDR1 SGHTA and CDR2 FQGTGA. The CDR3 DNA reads TGTGCCAGCAGCTTAAGCGGCAGCTACGAGCAGTACTTC. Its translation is CASSLSGSYEQYF.

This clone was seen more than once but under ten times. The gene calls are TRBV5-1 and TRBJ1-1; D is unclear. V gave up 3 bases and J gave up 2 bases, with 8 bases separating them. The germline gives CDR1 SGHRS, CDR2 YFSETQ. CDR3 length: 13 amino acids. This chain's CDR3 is CASSSTDNTEAFF. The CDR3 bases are TGCGCCAGCAGCTCAACAGATAACACTGAAGCTTTCTTT.

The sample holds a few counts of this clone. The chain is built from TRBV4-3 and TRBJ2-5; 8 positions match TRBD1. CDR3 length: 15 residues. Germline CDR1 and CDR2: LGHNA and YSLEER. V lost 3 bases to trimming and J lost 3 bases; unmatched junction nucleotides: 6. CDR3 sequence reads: CASSHTGQGEETQYF. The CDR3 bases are TGCGCCAGCAGCCACACCGGACAGGGCGAAGAGACCCAGTACTTC.